The clone carrying this TCR beta chain was observed a few times. Time point in this sample: sample taken at primary tumor resection. Whole RNA, which was extracted from tumor, nontumor lung tissue or frozen PBMC, was sequenced without any cell sorting. The donors were about 67 patients with non-small cell lung cancer that was early-stage and untreated. The CDR3 contains 17 residues. CDR1 and CDR2 (germline): SGHTA, FQGNSA. Trimming removed 5 bases at V and 3 bases at J, with 19 bases between. Every TCR cDNA molecule bore a unique molecular identifier. Each CDR3 protein gets one entry after TCRdb re-called the 5' RACE reads with MiXCR. Of 20,000 to 25,000 distinct CDR3 sequences listed, approximately 4.4% are singletons. This record belongs to a study of spatial heterogeneity in lung cancer.

The chain employs TRBV7-2 and TRBJ1-4; possibly TRBD1 for D (6 bases). The specimen was PBMCs, collected at surgery. This TCR was recovered from a male donor with early-stage non-small cell lung cancer. CDR3 in amino acids: CASSVQGPRAANEKLFF. CDR3 DNA: TGTGCCAGCAGCGTACAGGGACCCCGGGCGGCTAATGAAAAACTGTTTTTT.